This entry describes one T cell receptor (beta chain). As yet, its antigen is unknown. UMIs that included a 6-nucleotide sample barcode were added by template switching, which took place during cDNA synthesis. After re-calling the 5' RACE reads, TCRdb lists one entry per CDR3 protein, DNA absent. The sample data list some 400,000 distinct CDR3 sequences. The data originate from a study of monozygotic twins with inflammatory bowel disease. Study-wide results and caveats: Sharing of clonotypes with others was lower in IBD patients than in healthy twins, and this was especially so with disease activity.

The germline V gene encodes CDR1 DFQATT and CDR2 SNEGSKA (reference sequence). The CDR3 is made up of 16 amino acids. The sequence derives from a human donor with ulcerative colitis or Crohn's disease, or a healthy co-twin of an affected twin (not recorded which). The chain combines TRBV20-1 with TRBJ2-1; TCRdb's assignment of TRBD1 cannot be checked, as there is no DNA. Sequenced material: blood. This chain's CDR3 is CSARQGTGASYNEQFF.